The clone carrying this T cell receptor beta chain is labeled as medium-sized (0.01 to 0.1%). As yet, its antigen is unknown. The data derive from a study of spatial heterogeneity in lung cancer. Study-level results: Counts of expanded alpha and beta TCRs within tumors tracked the tumor nonsynonymous mutation count.

The time point was: sample taken at primary tumor resection. TCRdb independently ran MiXCR on the 5' RACE reads; one entry per CDR3 protein. The data contain approximately 2,100 distinct CDR3 sequences, 7% to 8.5% of them singletons. The CDR3 runs to 14 residues. Germline lookup yields CDR1 SNHLY and CDR2 FYNNEI. The V and J ends lost 8 bases and 9 bases, in that order; junction bases with no gene match: 8. The TCR comes from a male donor with early-stage non-small cell lung cancer. The material was lung tumor tissue, obtained at surgery. The chain links TRBV2 to TRBJ1-6, with 9 nucleotides matching TRBD1. Written as DNA, the CDR3 is TGTGCCAGCTCTAGGGACAGGGTTACTTCACCCCTCCACTTT. Translated, it gives CASSRDRVTSPLHF.